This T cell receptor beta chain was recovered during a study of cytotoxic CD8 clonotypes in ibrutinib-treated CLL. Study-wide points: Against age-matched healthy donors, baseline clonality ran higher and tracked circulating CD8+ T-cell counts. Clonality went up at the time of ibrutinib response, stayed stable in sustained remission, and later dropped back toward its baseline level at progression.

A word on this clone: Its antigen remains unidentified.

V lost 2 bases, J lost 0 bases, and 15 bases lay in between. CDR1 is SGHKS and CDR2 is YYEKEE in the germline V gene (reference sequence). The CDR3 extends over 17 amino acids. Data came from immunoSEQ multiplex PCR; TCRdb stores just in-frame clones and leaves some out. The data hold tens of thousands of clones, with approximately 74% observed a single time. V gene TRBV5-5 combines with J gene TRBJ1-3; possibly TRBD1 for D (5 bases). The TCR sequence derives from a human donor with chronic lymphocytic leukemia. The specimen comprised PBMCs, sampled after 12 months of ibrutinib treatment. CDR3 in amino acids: CASSFRLQALSGNTIYF. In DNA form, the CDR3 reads TGTGCCAGCAGCTTTAGGTTACAGGCACTCTCTGGAAACACCATATATTTT.